This T cell receptor beta chain was observed in a study of cytomegalovirus exposure and HLA in healthy donors. Study at large: The use of the same platform for the approximately 130 validation repertoires and the 550 to 700 first-cohort repertoires was reported by a later analysis. Broader study findings: It was approximately 160 TCR beta chains that were listed as cytomegalovirus-associated.

Assay: immunoSEQ multiplex PCR; the TCRdb copy retains only in-frame clones and omits some. The sample shows some 140,000 clones, 86% of them seen only once. A remark on this clone: Its specificity is not known.

The donors were members of the roughly 120-subject validation cohort (separate from the approximately 670-subject first cohort). The sequenced sample consisted of PBMCs. This receptor was identified in a man between 18 and 29 years old in good health and CMV-seropositive.

The CDR3 region is CASSLGQNQPQHF. For the CDR3, the DNA is TGTGCCAGCAGTTTAGGACAGAATCAGCCCCAGCATTTT. The rearrangement links TRBV27 to TRBJ1-5; D possibly corresponds to TRBD1 (6 bases). The CDR3 sequence is 13 residues long. Germline loops: CDR1 MNHEY, CDR2 SMNVEV (reference sequence). Deletions cut 2 bases from V and 4 bases from J, with 6 bases between.